This entry is about one T cell receptor (beta chain). It has no known antigen specificity. No base-level quality is on record; no much larger clone is a single base apart. The library was obtained by RT-PCR. Reads for this sample came from an Illumina MiSeq. TCRdb reprocessing: public reads trimmed at Q25 with fastp, clones called with MiXCR, in-frame beta chains kept. Identical CDR3 protein sequences are pooled into one entry, listed with their most common genes and DNA. The sample profile shows fewer than 650 distinct CDR3 sequences; roughly half of them were found once. The ten most abundant clones make up 15% to 20% of the sample. This sample was included in a study of CD4 T cell repertoires and nickel (dated by TCRdb to 2020 to 2022). V ends up 2 bases short and J 7 bases short, with an unmatched junction base count of 8. The CDR3, cysteine through phenylalanine, is 15 amino acids long. Only the CDR3 DNA is retained, 45 bases long and in frame from the first base. The germline V gene gives CDR1 as SGHTA and CDR2 as FQGNSA.

This clonotype was obtained from a human donor in a nickel allergy study, with or without nickel allergy (not recorded which). It is not recorded whether this sample comes from one donor or several. The chain is encoded by TRBV7-2 joined to TRBJ2-7; the junction holds 10 bases that match TRBD2. Sequences were obtained from CD4+ T cells from blood, not recorded whether cultured. The DNA is TGTGCCAGCAGCTTATCTCCGGGACTAGCGAGGGAGCAGTACTTC. Its coded protein is CASSLSPGLAREQYF.